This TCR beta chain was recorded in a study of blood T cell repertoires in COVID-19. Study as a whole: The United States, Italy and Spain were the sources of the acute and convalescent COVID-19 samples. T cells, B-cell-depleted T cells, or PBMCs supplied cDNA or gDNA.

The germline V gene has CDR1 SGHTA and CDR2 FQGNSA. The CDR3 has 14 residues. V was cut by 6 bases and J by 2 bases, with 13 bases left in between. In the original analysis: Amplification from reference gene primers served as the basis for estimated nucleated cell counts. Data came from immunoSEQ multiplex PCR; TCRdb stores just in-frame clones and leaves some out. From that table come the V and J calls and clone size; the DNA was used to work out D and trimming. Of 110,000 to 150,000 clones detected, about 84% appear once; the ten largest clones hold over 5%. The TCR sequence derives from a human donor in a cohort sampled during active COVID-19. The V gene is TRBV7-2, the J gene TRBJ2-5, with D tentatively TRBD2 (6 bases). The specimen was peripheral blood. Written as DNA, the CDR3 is TGTGCCAGCAGTCTATGGAGCGGGCAAGAGACCCAGTACTTC. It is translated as CASSLWSGQETQYF.